The 4 T cell receptor beta chains below were found in one sample sequenced in a study of beta chain features in type 1 diabetes. Investigators reverse transcribed all isolated RNA, so they sequenced expressed TCRB transcripts. Sequencing was performed with immunoSEQ multiplex PCR; in TCRdb, only in-frame clones are kept and a portion is missing. Of around 250,000 clones listed, around 65% were seen once; the top ten hold approximately 0.05%. The sample was naive CD4+ T cells from blood. The source is a man aged 25-45 years in good health.

This chain links TRBV2 with TRBJ2-2, with D tentatively TRBD2 (6 bases). This CDR3 has 15 amino acids. V was shortened by 5 bases and J by 4 bases, with 14 bases between the two germline ends. The germline V gene has CDR1 SNHLY and CDR2 FYNNEI. CDR3 bases: TGTGCCAGCAGTCCCCCCGGGAGAGGCACCGGGGAGCTGTTTTTT. Protein sequence: CASSPPGRGTGELFF. Combining the CDR3 with reference TRBV2 and TRBJ2-2 gives the whole variable domain EPEVTQTPSHQVTQMGQEVILRCVPISNHLYFYWYRQILGQKVEFLVSFYNNEISEKSEIFDDQFSVERPDGSNFTLKIRSTKLEDSAMYFCASSPPGRGTGELFFGEGSRLTVL.

V is TRBV25-1 and J is TRBJ1-2; D is unclear. Trimming removed 5 bases at V and 3 bases at J, with 13 bases between. This CDR3 is built from 14 residues. CDR1 is MGHDK, CDR2 SYGVNS, per germline. CDR3 bases: TGTGCCAGCAGTCTTTCCCGGGGAGACTATGGCTACACCTTC. This sequence encodes CASSLSRGDYGYTF.

Only a few counts were recorded for this clone. The V call is TRBV5-1, the J call TRBJ2-7; tentative D call: TRBD1 (6 bases). V was shortened by 0 bases and J by 3 bases, with 10 bases between the two germline ends. CDR1 and CDR2 from the germline V gene are SGHRS and YFSETQ. The CDR3 extends over 14 amino acids. The DNA of the CDR3 is TGCGCCAGCAGCTTGGCACAGGGACACTACGAGCAGTACTTC. Amino acid sequence: CASSLAQGHYEQYF.

The CDR3 DNA is TGTGCCTGGGCAGGGGACTATGGCTACACCTTC. This gives the protein CAWAGDYGYTF. V and J are TRBV30 and TRBJ1-2, with TRBD1 as a possible D gene (6 bases). The V gene's germline CDR1 is GTSNPN and CDR2 SVGIG (reference sequence). V lost 5 bases and J lost 3, with 7 bases in between. The CDR3 is made up of 11 amino acids.